This T cell receptor beta chain was retrieved from a study of cytomegalovirus exposure and HLA in healthy donors. The PCR ran on 60 Vbeta and 13 Jbeta primers. Assay: immunoSEQ multiplex PCR; the TCRdb copy retains only in-frame clones and omits some. The profile shows 85,000 to 130,000 clones, 71% of them singletons. The sequence came from a female donor in good health and CMV-seronegative. Specimen: PBMCs.

The CDR3 spells CAWDRGFQETQYF. CDR3 nucleotide sequence: TGTGCCTGGGACAGGGGGTTTCAAGAGACCCAGTACTTC. The gene calls are TRBV30 and TRBJ2-5, with 9 bases aligning to TRBD1. V shed 5 bases and J 2 bases; nucleotides not matched to a gene: 3. Germline loops: CDR1 GTSNPN, CDR2 SVGIG (reference sequence). This CDR3 region has 13 residues.